These 16 T cell receptor beta chains share one sample of origin, sequenced in a study of T cell responses to AZD1222 COVID-19 vaccine (dated by TCRdb to the early 2020s). The library relied on the immunoSEQ multiplex PCR assay. Not all clones reach the TCRdb copy of this immuneACCESS table, which keeps in-frame sequences only. Checked studies attribute under half of the gap to unresolved V genes and leave the rest unexplained. Across this sample there are nearly 110,000 clones, with 87% seen only once. Of the sample, around 5% falls within the top ten clones. This sample's time point label indicates: about 28 days (+/-7) after the second vaccine dose. The sequencing here drew on peripheral blood, taken 28 days after the second AZD1222 dose. The receptors come from an adult who received the AZD1222 COVID-19 vaccine.

CDR3 sequence reads: CASSQDKNTEAFF. The CDR3 bases are TGTGCCAGCTCACAGGACAAGAACACTGAAGCTTTCTTT. The chain uses TRBV18 and TRBJ1-1; tentatively, D is TRBD1 (5 bases). Trimming pared 4 bases from V and 1 base from J, leaving 7 bases between. CDR1 and CDR2 (germline): KGHSH, LQKENI. The CDR3 consists of 13 residues.

J is TRBJ1-2 and V is TRBV27; 7 nucleotides align to TRBD1. This CDR3 region has 17 residues. Germline CDR1 reads MNHEY; CDR2 reads SMNVEV (reference sequence). V gave up 2 bases and J gave up 5 bases; unmatched junction bases: 14. CDR3 nucleotides: TGTGCCAGCAGTTTAGGAATTGGGACAGCCAATTCGTATGGCTACACCTTC. Translating gives CASSLGIGTANSYGYTF.

The V gene is TRBV15, the J gene TRBJ2-3, with D perhaps TRBD1 (7 bases). The CDR3 loop spans 16 amino acids. V was shortened by 2 bases and J by 4 bases, with 16 bases between the two germline ends. Germline V lookup: CDR1 LNHNV, CDR2 YYDKDF (reference sequence). CDR3 sequence (DNA): TGTGCCACCAGCAGAAACAGGGGAGGTATGTCAGATACGCAGTATTTT. Its translation is CATSRNRGGMSDTQYF.

This clone was detected a few times. This chain uses TRBV6-2 or TRBV6-3 with TRBJ2-7; D gene ambiguous. Trimming pared 2 bases from V and 6 bases from J, leaving 20 bases between. The CDR3 has 16 amino acids. The germline V gene has CDR1 MNHEY and CDR2 SVGEGT. The CDR3 DNA reads TGTGCCAGCAGTTACCCCGGACCGAACAGATATTTCGAGCAGTACTTC. Its protein is CASSYPGPNRYFEQYF.

This clone was counted only a few times. The rearrangement links TRBV28 to TRBJ2-7; maybe TRBD2 (6 bases). The CDR3 length is 12 residues. The V end was cut by 8 bases, the J end by 2 bases, with 10 bases between. CDR1 is MDHEN and CDR2 is SYDVKM in the germline V gene. The CDR3 region has the DNA TGTGCCAGCTCCCGGGGGACCTACGAGCAGTACTTC. It yields the protein CASSRGTYEQYF.

The chain recombines TRBV14 with TRBJ1-5; 10 nucleotides agree with TRBD1. Germline V gives CDR1 SGHDN, CDR2 FVKESK. The length of the CDR3 is 17 residues. The V gene end was trimmed by 0 bases and the J gene end by 7 bases; junction bases not matched to a gene: 9. CDR3 sequence reads: CASSQEMGTGEGQPQHF. CDR3 nucleotides: TGTGCCAGCAGCCAAGAAATGGGGACAGGGGAGGGGCAGCCCCAGCATTTT.

The chain has TRBV18 and TRBJ2-7; D is uncertain. The ends were cut back, 6 bases at V and 2 bases at J, with 5 bases in the middle. The CDR3 totals 11 residues. Germline CDR1 and CDR2: KGHSH and LQKENI. This CDR3 reads CASSPAYEQYF. CDR3 bases: TGTGCCAGCTCCCCGGCCTACGAGCAGTACTTC.

The chain carries TRBV7-9 and TRBJ1-2, with D hard to call. CDR3 size: 15 residues. Deletions cut 5 bases from V and 7 bases from J, with 20 bases between. Per the germline V gene, CDR1 is SEHNR and CDR2 is FQNEAQ (reference sequence). The CDR3 region has the DNA TGTGCCAGCAGCAGCGCCGGGAAAGTAAAGTCTGGCTACACCTTC. This sequence encodes CASSSAGKVKSGYTF.

This chain links TRBV28 with TRBJ1-2; D may be TRBD1 (6 bases). This CDR3 comprises 15 residues. With 5 bases removed from V and 7 bases from J, the gap between germline ends came to 20 bases. Looked up from germline, CDR1 is MDHEN and CDR2 is SYDVKM. The CDR3 nucleotides read TGTGCCAGCAGTCCCTCCTCAACAGGGCGGCGTGGCTACACCTTC. Amino acids: CASSPSSTGRRGYTF.

The chain joins TRBV19 to TRBJ1-6; the D gene is possibly TRBD1 (6 bases). Germline lookup yields CDR1 LNHDA and CDR2 SQIVND (reference sequence). CDR3 length: 15 residues. Trimming took 3 bases from V and 7 from J, leaving 13 bases between them. In DNA form, the CDR3 reads TGTGCCAGTAGTATGGGGGCAGGGAAGAATTCACCCCTCCACTTT. Translating gives CASSMGAGKNSPLHF.

The chain links TRBV3-1 (or the pseudogene TRBV3-2) to TRBJ2-1; D may correspond to TRBD1 or TRBD2 (6 bases each). V lost 3 bases and J 16 bases, leaving 13 bases between the germline ends. The germline CDR1 and CDR2 sequences are LGHDT and YNNKEL (reference sequence). The CDR3 runs to 11 residues. The CDR3 region has the DNA TGTGCCAGCAGCCAGTCGGGGGCGCCTTTCTTC. This codes for CASSQSGAPFF.

A few counts support this clone. The rearrangement uses TRBV27 and TRBJ1-2; 10 bases fit TRBD1. This CDR3 comprises 14 residues. Germline-derived CDR1 and CDR2 are MNHEY and SMNVEV (reference sequence). Trimming removed 5 bases from V and 8 bases from J; junction bases left unmatched: 8. For the CDR3, the DNA is TGTGCCAGCAGTCCCCGACAGGGGGCGCTAGGCTACACCTTC. It translates to CASSPRQGALGYTF.

The chain employs TRBV9 and TRBJ2-1; a possible D gene is TRBD1 (6 bases). In germline, CDR1 is SGDLS, CDR2 YYNGEE. The CDR3 is made up of 17 amino acids. The V and J ends lost 0 bases and 3 bases respectively, with 16 bases between them. CDR3 sequence: CASSVAGGRGRYNEQFF. The CDR3, as DNA: TGTGCCAGCAGCGTAGCTGGGGGCAGGGGACGCTACAATGAGCAGTTCTTC.

This clone occurred once. The chain employs TRBV9 and TRBJ1-3, with 8 bases identical to TRBD1. The CDR3 is made up of 14 amino acids. Germline V lookup: CDR1 SGDLS, CDR2 YYNGEE. The V and J ends lost 3 bases and 4 bases, in that order; junction bases with no gene match: 3. CDR3 protein: CASSGTGSGNTIYF. DNA for the CDR3: TGTGCCAGCAGCGGGACAGGGTCGGGAAACACCATATATTTT.

The chain employs TRBV30 and TRBJ2-2, with a possible D match to TRBD1 (5 bases). The CDR3 has 13 residues. Looked up from germline, CDR1 is GTSNPN and CDR2 is SVGIG (reference sequence). The V gene lost 0 bases and the J gene lost 7 bases, with 9 bases spanning the gap. This CDR3 is CAWSVTGHGELFF. The CDR3 DNA reads TGTGCCTGGAGTGTAACAGGACACGGGGAGCTGTTTTTT.

The chain joins TRBV6-6 to TRBJ2-2, with D unclear. V was shortened by 5 bases and J by 0 bases, with 16 bases between the two germline ends. The germline gives CDR1 MNHNY, CDR2 SVGAGI (reference sequence). The CDR3 spans 17 residues. Here the CDR3 reads CASSPPPGLANTGELFF. For the CDR3, the DNA is TGTGCCAGCAGTCCACCGCCGGGCCTCGCGAACACCGGGGAGCTGTTTTTT.